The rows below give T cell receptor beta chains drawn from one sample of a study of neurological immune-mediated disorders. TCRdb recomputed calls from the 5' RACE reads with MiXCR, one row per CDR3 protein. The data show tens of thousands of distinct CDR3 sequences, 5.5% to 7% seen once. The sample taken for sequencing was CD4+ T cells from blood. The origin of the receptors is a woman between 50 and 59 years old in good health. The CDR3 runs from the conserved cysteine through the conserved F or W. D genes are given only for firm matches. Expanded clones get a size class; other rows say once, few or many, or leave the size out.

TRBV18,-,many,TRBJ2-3,CASSPQNRVGGTDTQYF,TGTGCCAGCTCACCCCAAAACAGGGTAGGAGGCACAGATACGCAGTATTTT
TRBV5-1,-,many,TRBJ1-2,CASSLSTGGYTF,TGCGCCAGCAGCTTGTCGACAGGCGGCTACACCTTC
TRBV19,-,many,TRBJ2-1,CASRPGLRASNEQFF,TGTGCCAGTAGACCGGGACTCCGCGCTTCCAATGAGCAGTTCTTC
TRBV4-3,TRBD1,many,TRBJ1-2,CASSHPGTGYGYTF,TGCGCCAGCAGCCACCCGGGGACAGGCTATGGCTACACCTTC
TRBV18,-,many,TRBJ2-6,CASSPTTGISGANVLTF,TGTGCCAGCTCACCCACGACTGGGATCTCTGGGGCCAACGTCCTGACTTTC
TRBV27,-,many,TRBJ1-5,CASSTAGQPQHF,TGTGCCAGCAGTACGGCGGGTCAGCCCCAGCATTTT
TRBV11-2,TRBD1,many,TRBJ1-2,CASSRTGGEGGYTF,TGTGCCAGCAGCAGGACAGGGGGCGAGGGTGGCTACACCTTC
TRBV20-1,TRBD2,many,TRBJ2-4,CSARGPGTSGILAKNIQYF,TGCAGTGCTAGAGGTCCCGGGACTAGCGGAATTCTAGCCAAAAACATTCAGTACTTC
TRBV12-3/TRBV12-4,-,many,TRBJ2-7,CASSLGRAYEQYF,TGTGCCAGCAGTTTGGGGCGGGCCTACGAGCAGTACTTC
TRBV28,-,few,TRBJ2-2,CATQRGDTGELFF,TGTGCCACCCAAAGGGGTGACACCGGGGAGCTGTTTTTT
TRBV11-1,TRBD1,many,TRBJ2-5,CASSLGPGQGASETQYF,TGTGCCAGCAGCTTAGGCCCGGGACAGGGGGCTTCGGAGACCCAGTACTTC
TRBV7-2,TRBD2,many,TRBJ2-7,CASSLEFSGDYEQYF,TGTGCCAGCAGCTTAGAATTTAGCGGGGATTACGAGCAGTACTTC
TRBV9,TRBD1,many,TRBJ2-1,CASSVGTGFNNEQFF,TGTGCCAGCAGCGTAGGGACAGGGTTCAACAATGAGCAGTTCTTC
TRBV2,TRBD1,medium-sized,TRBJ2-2,CASRPQGAAGELFF,TGTGCCAGCAGGCCGCAGGGGGCGGCCGGGGAGCTGTTTTTT
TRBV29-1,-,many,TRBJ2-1,CSVGGAGEQFF,TGCAGCGTTGGGGGGGCGGGTGAGCAGTTCTTC
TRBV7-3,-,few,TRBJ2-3,CASSLPGGSTDTQYF,TGTGCCAGCAGCCTCCCTGGGGGGAGCACAGATACGCAGTATTTT
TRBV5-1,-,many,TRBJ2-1,CASSLGPAATNNNEQFF,TGCGCCAGCAGCTTGGGGCCAGCCGCGACTAACAACAATGAGCAGTTCTTC
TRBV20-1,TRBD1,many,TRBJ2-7,CSAGQTGGTYEQYF,TGCAGTGCTGGACAGACAGGGGGTACCTACGAGCAGTACTTC
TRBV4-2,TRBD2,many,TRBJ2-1,CASSQVTLAGGQSRNEQFF,TGTGCCAGCAGCCAAGTCACTCTAGCGGGGGGACAATCCCGCAATGAGCAGTTCTTC
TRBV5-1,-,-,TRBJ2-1,CASSSSQGPGEQFF,TGCGCCAGCAGCTCCTCCCAAGGGCCGGGGGAGCAGTTCTTC
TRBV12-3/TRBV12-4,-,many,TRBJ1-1,CASSFIGQRTEAFF,TGTGCCAGCAGTTTCATAGGTCAGCGCACTGAAGCTTTCTTT
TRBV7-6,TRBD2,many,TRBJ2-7,CASSQTSGGTYEQYF,TGTGCCAGCAGCCAGACTAGCGGCGGTACCTACGAGCAGTACTTC
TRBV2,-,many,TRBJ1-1,CASSDRTRLGAEAFF,TGTGCCAGCAGTGATAGGACCCGCTTGGGAGCTGAAGCTTTCTTT
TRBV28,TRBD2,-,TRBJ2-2,CASRGTSSHVGELFF,TGTGCCAGCAGGGGGACTAGCTCCCACGTCGGGGAGCTGTTTTTT
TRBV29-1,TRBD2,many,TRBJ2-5,CSVRDGLAGETQYF,TGCAGCGTCCGGGACGGGCTAGCGGGAGAGACCCAGTACTTC
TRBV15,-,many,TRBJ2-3,CATSRGWTTIGDTQYF,TGTGCCACCAGCAGAGGGTGGACCACGATTGGGGATACGCAGTATTTT
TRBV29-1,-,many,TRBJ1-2,CSVNQGFYGYTF,TGCAGCGTTAATCAGGGGTTCTATGGCTACACCTTC
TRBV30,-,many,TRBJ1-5,CAWSVRGGQPQHF,TGTGCCTGGAGTGTACGAGGGGGTCAGCCCCAGCATTTT
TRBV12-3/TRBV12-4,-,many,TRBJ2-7,CASSTRGSGEQYF,TGTGCCAGCAGCACAAGGGGTTCAGGCGAGCAGTACTTC
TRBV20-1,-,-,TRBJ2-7,CGAPDVSDSPYEQYF,TGCGGTGCCCCCGATGTCAGCGATAGCCCCTACGAGCAGTACTTC
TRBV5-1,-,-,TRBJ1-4,CASSLELNEKLFF,TGCGCCAGCAGCTTGGAGCTTAATGAAAAACTGTTTTTT
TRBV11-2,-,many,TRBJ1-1,CASSLGRGVLNTEAFF,TGTGCCAGCAGCTTAGGGAGAGGGGTGCTGAACACTGAAGCTTTCTTT
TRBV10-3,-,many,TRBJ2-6,CAIRETYRSMSGANVLTF,TGTGCCATCCGGGAAACGTATCGGAGCATGTCTGGGGCCAACGTCCTGACTTTC
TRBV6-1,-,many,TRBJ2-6,CASRTGTGANVLTF,TGTGCCAGCAGGACGGGAACTGGGGCCAACGTCCTGACTTTC
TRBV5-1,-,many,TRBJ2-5,CASSIPSGETQYF,TGCGCCAGCAGCATCCCCTCCGGGGAGACCCAGTACTTC
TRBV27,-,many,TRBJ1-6,CASSGFRVGSPLHF,TGTGCCAGCAGTGGATTCCGCGTTGGGTCACCCCTCCACTTT
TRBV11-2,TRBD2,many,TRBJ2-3,CASSAGTSGGAQYF,TGTGCCAGCAGCGCCGGGACTAGCGGGGGGGCGCAGTATTTT
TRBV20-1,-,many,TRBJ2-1,CSARDRRSEFF,TGCAGTGCTAGAGACCGTCGATCGGAGTTCTTC
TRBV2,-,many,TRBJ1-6,CASRGGRDSPLHF,TGTGCCAGCAGGGGAGGAAGGGATTCACCCCTCCACTTT
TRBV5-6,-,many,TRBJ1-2,CASIPAGVSHGYTF,TGTGCCAGCATTCCGGCAGGGGTAAGCCATGGCTACACCTTC
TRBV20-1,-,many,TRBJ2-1,CSAGDYSEQFF,TGCAGTGCTGGTGACTACTCTGAGCAGTTCTTC
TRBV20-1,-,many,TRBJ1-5,CSARNPGRAKNQPQHF,TGCAGTGCTAGAAATCCAGGCCGAGCTAAGAATCAGCCCCAGCATTTT
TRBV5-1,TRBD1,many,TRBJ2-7,CASSLVGQPEQYF,TGCGCCAGCAGCTTGGTGGGACAGCCCGAGCAGTACTTC
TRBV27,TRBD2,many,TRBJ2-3,CASSLTSGGSGTQYF,TGTGCCAGCAGTTTGACTAGCGGGGGTTCCGGTACGCAGTATTTT
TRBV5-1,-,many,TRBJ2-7,CASSLDTGAPYEQYF,TGCGCCAGCAGCTTGGATACGGGGGCCCCCTACGAGCAGTACTTC
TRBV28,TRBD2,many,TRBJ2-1,CASSLLNRLAGDNEQFF,TGTGCCAGCAGTTTATTAAACAGGCTAGCGGGAGACAATGAGCAGTTCTTC
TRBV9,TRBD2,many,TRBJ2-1,CASRPGLAEPNEQFF,TGTGCCAGCAGACCGGGACTAGCGGAGCCGAATGAGCAGTTCTTC
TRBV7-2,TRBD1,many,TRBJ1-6,CASSLTGTGSFPLHF,TGTGCCAGCAGCCTCACCGGGACAGGGTCTTTCCCCCTCCACTTT
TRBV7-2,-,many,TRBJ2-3,CASSLRWREASTDTQYF,TGTGCCAGCAGCTTAAGATGGAGGGAGGCTAGCACAGATACGCAGTATTTT
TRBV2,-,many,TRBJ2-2,CASGIIANTGELFF,TGTGCCAGTGGGATTATCGCGAACACCGGGGAGCTGTTTTTT
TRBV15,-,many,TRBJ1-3,CATSRGRDPGNTIYF,TGTGCCACCAGCAGAGGGCGGGATCCTGGAAACACCATATATTTT
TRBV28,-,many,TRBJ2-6,CASTPGDSGANVLTF,TGTGCCAGCACTCCGGGGGACTCTGGGGCCAACGTCCTGACTTTC
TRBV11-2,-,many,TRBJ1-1,CASSLDPGGGTEAFF,TGTGCCAGCAGCTTAGATCCCGGGGGAGGCACTGAAGCTTTCTTT
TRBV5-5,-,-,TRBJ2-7,CASSPRVSRSYEQYF,TGTGCCAGCAGCCCGAGGGTCTCCCGTTCCTACGAGCAGTACTTC
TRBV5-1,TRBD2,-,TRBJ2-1,CASSRRSGGTYNEQFF,TGCGCCAGCAGCAGGCGATCGGGGGGGACGTATAATGAGCAGTTCTTC